Shown below are 17 T cell receptor beta chains from a single sample sequenced in a study of T cell responses to AZD1222 COVID-19 vaccine. Sequencing used immunoSEQ multiplex PCR; TCRdb keeps in-frame clones, though not all of them. Here the sample spans 120,000 or so clones, roughly 92% being singletons. Sequenced here: peripheral blood, sampled 28 days after the second AZD1222 dose. The receptors were sampled from an adult who received the AZD1222 COVID-19 vaccine.

The gene calls are TRBV6-5 and TRBJ2-7; TRBD1 matches at 9 bases. The CDR3 has 15 amino acids. Germline trimming cut 7 bases from V and 4 bases from J; bases unmatched to any gene: 11. Germline V gene sequence: CDR1 MNHEY, CDR2 SVGAGI. The CDR3 sequence is CASNSGTGGWYEQYF. The CDR3 nucleotides are TGTGCCAGCAATTCTGGAACAGGGGGCTGGTACGAGCAGTACTTC.

The DNA for the CDR3 is TGTGCCAGCAGCCCGGGACAGGGGGCAGATACGCAGTATTTT. It codes for CASSPGQGADTQYF. This chain joins TRBV6-2 or TRBV6-3 and TRBJ2-3; TRBD1 matches 11 bases. Germline CDR1 MNHEY, CDR2 SVGEGT. V lost 6 bases to trimming and J lost 4 bases; unmatched junction nucleotides: 3. The CDR3 has 14 residues.

The chain carries TRBV7-2 and TRBJ2-2, with 7 bases identical to TRBD1. CDR1 and CDR2 (germline): SGHTA, FQGNSA. CDR3 length: 16 amino acids. The V segment lost 6 bases and the J segment 5 bases; nucleotides outside the gene matches: 12. CDR3 loop: CASRPPPTGITGELFF. CDR3 DNA: TGTGCCAGCAGGCCCCCTCCGACAGGGATAACCGGGGAGCTGTTTTTT.

This clone was seen a single time. V and J are TRBV20-1 and TRBJ2-7; 11 positions match TRBD2. V lost 3 bases and J lost 4; bases outside the gene matches: 17. The germline gives CDR1 DFQATT, CDR2 SNEGSKA (reference sequence). The CDR3 has 18 amino acids. The CDR3 sequence is CSASDYRASGGLGYEQYF. The CDR3 DNA reads TGCAGTGCTAGTGACTACAGAGCTAGCGGGGGGCTGGGGTACGAGCAGTACTTC.

The rearrangement links TRBV5-6 to TRBJ2-7; 12 bases line up with TRBD1. This CDR3 has 17 amino acids. V shed 4 bases and J 4 bases; nucleotides not matched to a gene: 12. Germline V lookup: CDR1 SGHDT, CDR2 YYEEEE. Written as DNA, the CDR3 is TGTGCCAGCAGCCCTCCGACCGGGACAGGGGGCGAGTACGAGCAGTACTTC. Protein sequence: CASSPPTGTGGEYEQYF.

CDR3 region: CASSFTGTTGELFF. In DNA, the CDR3 is TGTGCCAGCAGTTTTACAGGGACAACCGGGGAGCTGTTTTTT. The V call is TRBV5-6, the J call TRBJ2-2; perhaps TRBD1 as D (6 bases). The V end lost 5 bases, the J end lost 5 bases, and 13 bases lay between the germline ends. The germline gives CDR1 SGHDT, CDR2 YYEEEE. The CDR3 runs 14 residues.

This rearrangement joins TRBV11-2 to TRBJ2-7; TRBD1 matches 7 bases. Germline V CDR1 and CDR2: SGHAT, FQNNGV. V gave up 4 bases and J gave up 2 bases; unmatched junction bases: 8. This CDR3 has 15 residues. The CDR3 nucleotides are TGTGCCAGCAGCTCCTCCGGGACAGATACCTACGAGCAGTACTTC. Its protein is CASSSSGTDTYEQYF.

The J gene is TRBJ2-7, the V gene TRBV9; D remains unclear. V lost 0 bases, J lost 5 bases, and 9 bases lay in between. This CDR3 has 13 amino acids. Germline CDR1 reads SGDLS; CDR2 reads YYNGEE. CDR3 residues: CASSVAPRDEQYF. CDR3 nucleotides: TGTGCCAGCAGCGTAGCCCCTCGGGACGAGCAGTACTTC.

The gene calls are TRBV6-5 and TRBJ2-5; 8 positions agree with TRBD2. Per germline, CDR1 MNHEY and CDR2 SVGAGI. This CDR3 is 14 amino acids long. With 2 bases clipped from V and 5 bases from J, the junction kept 4 bases outside the gene matches. The CDR3 loop reads CASSYGGGPETQYF. CDR3 bases: TGTGCCAGCAGTTACGGCGGGGGGCCGGAGACCCAGTACTTC.

The chain joins TRBV5-1 to TRBJ2-7, with D perhaps matching TRBD2 (7 bases). V lost 2 bases, J lost 1 base, and 13 bases lay in between. This CDR3 contains 15 residues. Looked up from germline, CDR1 is SGHRS and CDR2 is YFSETQ. The CDR3: CASSFRGGGSYEQYF. CDR3 nucleotide sequence: TGCGCCAGCAGCTTCCGGGGAGGGGGGTCCTACGAGCAGTACTTC.

The CDR3, as DNA: TGTGCCATCAGTGAAGGACAGGGGAAAAGAACTAACACCGGGGAGCTGTTTTTT. The encoded protein is CAISEGQGKRTNTGELFF. J is TRBJ2-2 and V is TRBV10-3, with 9 bases identical to TRBD1. J lost 2 bases, V lost 3 bases, and 10 bases had no gene match. Germline values: CDR1 ENHRY, CDR2 SYGVKD. This CDR3 is built from 18 residues.

The chain couples TRBV28 to TRBJ2-3, with 7 bases identical to TRBD2. V dropped 5 bases and J dropped 4; count of bases not matched to a gene: 12. Per germline, CDR1 MDHEN and CDR2 SYDVKM. The CDR3 has 16 amino acids. The CDR3 is CASSIGGGWPPDTQYF. CDR3 coding DNA: TGTGCCAGCAGTATCGGCGGGGGATGGCCCCCAGATACGCAGTATTTT.

V and J are TRBV19 and TRBJ1-2; D not certain. Per germline, CDR1 LNHDA and CDR2 SQIVND (reference sequence). V lost 3 bases to trimming and J lost 3 bases, with 14 bases between them. The length of the CDR3 is 15 residues. CDR3 in DNA: TGTGCCAGTAGTATCTCGCCAGGTCCTCACTATGGCTACACCTTC. Translation gives CASSISPGPHYGYTF.

The J gene is TRBJ1-2, the V gene TRBV20-1; the D is unclear. V lost 5 bases to trimming and J lost 8 bases, with 12 bases between them. CDR1 DFQATT and CDR2 SNEGSKA come from the germline V gene (reference sequence). This CDR3 region has 11 residues. For the CDR3, the DNA is TGCAGTGCTGGGAGCAGGTACGGCTACACCTTC. Translation gives CSAGSRYGYTF.

This clone has only one observation. The chain couples TRBV9 to TRBJ1-2, with 7 nucleotides matching TRBD1. Germline V lookup: CDR1 SGDLS, CDR2 YYNGEE. With V trimmed by 0 bases and J by 7 bases, 9 bases remained unmatched. The CDR3 loop spans 15 amino acids. The CDR3 DNA is TGTGCCAGCAGCGTAGGTAGGCAGGGGGTTATTGGCTACACCTTC. This encodes CASSVGRQGVIGYTF.

This clone was recorded only once. Written as DNA, the CDR3 is TGTGCAAGCGGGGAGCTTAGCAATCAGCCCCAGCATTTT. Its protein product is CASGELSNQPQHF. V gene TRBV28 combines with J gene TRBJ1-5; D not certain. The CDR3 is made up of 13 amino acids. Germline values: CDR1 MDHEN, CDR2 SYDVKM.

J is TRBJ1-2 and V is TRBV7-2; D is uncertain. The CDR3 length is 13 residues. Trimming took off 2 bases at V and 8 bases at J, with 12 bases between the two ends. The germline V gene has CDR1 SGHTA and CDR2 FQGNSA. CDR3 in DNA: TGTGCCAGCAGCTTAAGCAGCGGGTGGGGCTACACCTTC. Protein product: CASSLSSGWGYTF.